These 23 T cell receptor beta chains came from one sample sequenced in a study of T-cell reconstitution after alpha-beta-depleted transplantation in children. Unique molecular identifiers were incorporated during preparation of the TCRbeta library. In TCRdb, the PCR reads were re-called with MiXCR into one record per CDR3 protein. Found here are 500,000 to 750,000 distinct CDR3 sequences, roughly a quarter of them singletons; the top ten hold about 35%. This material consisted of PBMCs, taken before TCRalphabeta/CD19-depleted stem cell transplant. These receptors all stem from a boy younger than two with Wiskott-Aldrich syndrome, due to receive a stem cell transplant.

The chain carries TRBV2 and TRBJ2-5; TRBD2 aligns across 12 bases. Trimming took 4 bases from V and 5 from J; bases not matched to a gene: 11. This CDR3 spans 17 amino acids. CDR1 SNHLY and CDR2 FYNNEI come from the germline V gene. The CDR3 spells CASSAPPTSGSGETQYF. In DNA, the CDR3 is TGTGCCAGCAGTGCCCCTCCGACTAGCGGGAGTGGGGAGACCCAGTACTTC.

In its sample, this clonotype was seen a few times. This rearrangement joins TRBV20-1 to TRBJ2-1, with 8 bases that match TRBD2. CDR1 is DFQATT, CDR2 SNEGSKA, per germline (reference sequence). J was trimmed by 4 bases and V by 2 bases; bases with no gene match: 10. The CDR3 is 16 amino acids. CDR3 DNA: TGCAGTGCTAGACACCTCGGGGCTAGCGGGTACAATGAGCAGTTCTTC. It specifies CSARHLGASGYNEQFF.

This rearrangement joins TRBV28 to TRBJ2-7; 13 nucleotides line up with TRBD2. The germline gives CDR1 MDHEN, CDR2 SYDVKM. After removal of 4 bases from V and 7 bases from J, the junction contained 7 bases not matched to a gene. This CDR3 is built from 15 residues. The CDR3 DNA sequence: TGTGCCAGCAGTTCACCGGGACTAGCGGGACAGGAGCAGTACTTC. This translates into CASSSPGLAGQEQYF.

This clonotype occurred a few times. J is TRBJ2-1 and V is TRBV5-1; the D gene is possibly TRBD2 (6 bases). Trimming left V 5 bases short and J 0 bases short, with 15 bases between. The V gene's germline CDR1 is SGHRS and CDR2 YFSETQ. The CDR3 has 16 amino acids. CDR3 region: CASRRGSGPSYNEQFF. The CDR3 DNA sequence: TGCGCCAGCAGACGGGGGAGCGGCCCCTCCTACAATGAGCAGTTCTTC.

This rearrangement joins TRBV10-2 to TRBJ2-5; D is possibly TRBD1 (6 bases). V shed 6 bases and J shed 5 bases, with 16 bases lying between them. This CDR3 has 14 amino acids. Germline-derived CDR1 and CDR2 are WSHSY and SAAADI. This CDR3 reads CASRRGGPGETQYF. CDR3 in DNA: TGCGCCAGCAGGAGAGGGGGTCCCGGGGAGACCCAGTACTTC.

The V and J genes are TRBV5-1 and TRBJ2-3; 11 bases fit TRBD2. CDR3 size: 16 residues. Per the germline V gene, CDR1 is SGHRS and CDR2 is YFSETQ. J lost 6 bases, V lost 4 bases, and 10 bases had no gene match. CDR3 in DNA: TGCGCCAGCAGCATCAGTACTAGCGGGAGTTCGGATACGCAGTATTTT. Amino acid sequence: CASSISTSGSSDTQYF.

In nucleotides, the CDR3 is TGCGCCAGCAGCTTAACAGGGTTGGGGGAGACCCAGTACTTC. Translation gives CASSLTGLGETQYF. The V call is TRBV5-1, the J call TRBJ2-5, with D maybe TRBD1 (6 bases). The germline V gene encodes CDR1 SGHRS and CDR2 YFSETQ. CDR3 length: 14 residues. V lost 2 bases, J lost 5 bases, and 13 bases lay in between.

The V gene is TRBV28, the J gene TRBJ2-2; perhaps TRBD2 as D (6 bases). The CDR3 sequence is 13 residues long. CDR1 and CDR2 (germline): MDHEN, SYDVKM. Trimming pared 10 bases from V and 0 bases from J, leaving 9 bases between. The CDR3 DNA reads as TGTGCCATCACGGGAGCGAACACCGGGGAGCTGTTTTTT. Its protein product is CAITGANTGELFF. Looking up the rest from reference TRBV28 and TRBJ2-2 gives the full variable domain: DVKVTQSSRYLVKRTGEKVFLECVQDMDHENMFWYRQDPGLGLRLIYFSYDVKMKEKGDIPEGYSVSREKKERFSLILESASTNQTSMYLCAITGANTGELFFGEGSRLTVL.

This clonotype showed up many times. This rearrangement joins TRBV20-1 to TRBJ2-1; a possible D gene is TRBD2 (6 bases). Trimming removed 4 bases from V and 6 bases from J, with 10 bases in between. The CDR3 contains 12 residues. Germline CDR1 and CDR2: DFQATT and SNEGSKA (reference sequence). The DNA for the CDR3 is TGCAGTGCTATAGGAGGGGTCAATGAGCAGTTCTTC. This encodes CSAIGGVNEQFF.

The rearrangement uses TRBV27 and TRBJ2-7; 7 bases are a match to TRBD2. The CDR3 contains 14 residues. Trimming cost V 6 bases and J 2 bases; bases outside gene matches: 7. Germline lookup yields CDR1 MNHEY and CDR2 SMNVEV (reference sequence). CDR3 nucleotide sequence: TGTGCCAGCAGGCCCATGGGGGGGGCCTACGAGCAGTACTTC. It yields the protein CASRPMGGAYEQYF.

This rearrangement joins TRBV12-3 or TRBV12-4 to TRBJ2-1; TRBD2 matches at 13 bases. J gave up 5 bases and V 0 bases, and 10 bases lay outside the gene matches. This CDR3 is 19 amino acids long. CDR3 sequence: CASSLAARGLAGFHNEQFF. CDR3 nucleotide sequence: TGTGCCAGCAGTTTAGCAGCCCGGGGACTAGCGGGATTCCACAATGAGCAGTTCTTC.

This clonotype was counted only a few times. The chain is built from TRBV4-2 and TRBJ2-1; TRBD2 matches at 8 bases. This CDR3 has 17 amino acids. The germline V gene has CDR1 LGHNA and CDR2 YNFKEQ. Trimming cost V 0 bases and J 5 bases; bases outside gene matches: 9. The CDR3 bases are TGTGCCAGCAGCCAAGATGTACGGGAGGGCCCCCACAATGAGCAGTTCTTC. As protein: CASSQDVREGPHNEQFF.

This chain joins TRBV20-1 and TRBJ1-2; 9 nucleotides agree with TRBD1. The CDR3 runs 14 residues. Looked up from germline, CDR1 is DFQATT and CDR2 is SNEGSKA (reference sequence). V was clipped by 3 bases and J by 4 bases; unmatched bases: 6. The CDR3: CSARGQGEAYGYTF. As DNA, the CDR3 is TGCAGTGCTAGGGGACAGGGAGAGGCCTATGGCTACACCTTC.

This clonotype was counted only a few times. The chain joins TRBV5-1 to TRBJ2-1; 7 nucleotides align to TRBD2. The germline V gene has CDR1 SGHRS and CDR2 YFSETQ. J was trimmed by 15 bases and V by 1 base; bases with no gene match: 7. The CDR3 sequence is 12 residues long. Here the CDR3 DNA reads TGCGCCAGCAGCTTGAGCGGGGATAGACTGTTCTTC. It yields the protein CASSLSGDRLFF.

This clonotype has more than one count but fewer than ten. V is TRBV5-1 and J is TRBJ2-5; 7 nucleotides match TRBD2. This CDR3 has 16 residues. CDR1 SGHRS and CDR2 YFSETQ come from the germline V gene. With V trimmed by 0 bases and J by 5 bases, 10 bases remained unmatched. The CDR3 DNA follows: TGCGCCAGCAGCTTGGCCTTTGGGAGGGCCATCGAGACCCAGTACTTC. Translation: CASSLAFGRAIETQYF.

This chain links TRBV20-1 with TRBJ2-3; weak D call: TRBD1 (7 bases). Trimming took 1 base from V and 0 from J, leaving 17 bases between them. The germline V gene has CDR1 DFQATT and CDR2 SNEGSKA (reference sequence). This CDR3 has 17 amino acids. The CDR3 DNA sequence: TGCAGTGCTAGAGGTAACAGGGGACTTTCTAGCACAGATACGCAGTATTTT. This codes for CSARGNRGLSSTDTQYF.

This clonotype was counted only a few times. This rearrangement joins TRBV20-1 to TRBJ1-2; D call uncertain. Germline V gene sequence: CDR1 DFQATT, CDR2 SNEGSKA (reference sequence). This CDR3 spans 13 amino acids. DNA of the CDR3: TGCACCTTCCCAAGGGTTCGGAACTATGGCTACACCTTC. It yields the protein CTFPRVRNYGYTF.

The chain has TRBV20-1 and TRBJ2-3; possible D gene TRBD1, 5 bases. Germline CDR1 is DFQATT and CDR2 is SNEGSKA (reference sequence). The CDR3 loop spans 11 amino acids. V gave up 0 bases and J gave up 10 bases, with 8 bases separating them. The CDR3 spells CSARETEPQYF. DNA for the CDR3: TGCAGTGCTAGAGAGACAGAACCGCAGTATTTT.

This clonotype has more than one count but fewer than ten. The chain employs TRBV7-8 and TRBJ2-1; TRBD2 matches 10 bases. Germline-derived CDR1 and CDR2 are SGHVS and FQNEAQ. The CDR3 loop spans 16 amino acids. V was clipped by 4 bases and J by 2 bases; unmatched bases: 5. In nucleotides, the CDR3 is TGTGCCAGCAGCTATAGCGGGAGGAGGCCCTACAATGAGCAGTTCTTC. Protein: CASSYSGRRPYNEQFF.

This clonotype turned up a few times. The J gene is TRBJ2-7, the V gene TRBV20-1, with TRBD2 matching 12 bases. The V segment lost 1 base and the J segment 4 bases; nucleotides outside the gene matches: 2. Germline CDR1 DFQATT, CDR2 SNEGSKA (reference sequence). This CDR3 comprises 14 residues. CDR3 DNA: TGCAGTGCTAGAGCTAGCGGGAGGGCGTACGAGCAGTACTTC. Its protein product is CSARASGRAYEQYF.

This rearrangement joins TRBV2 to TRBJ2-1; D unclear. The V gene lost 7 bases and the J gene lost 4 bases, with 17 bases spanning the gap. From germline, CDR1 is SNHLY and CDR2 FYNNEI. The CDR3 is 15 amino acids. The CDR3 protein is CASKEELESYNEQFF. The DNA of the CDR3 is TGTGCCAGCAAAGAAGAGTTGGAATCTTACAATGAGCAGTTCTTC.

The sample holds a few counts of this clonotype. The CDR3 DNA is TGCGCCAGCAGCTTGAGGGGGACAGGGAGAAACTATGGCTACACCTTC. This gives the protein CASSLRGTGRNYGYTF. The chain combines TRBV5-1 with TRBJ1-2; the match to TRBD1 covers 9 bases. Germline CDR1 is SGHRS and CDR2 is YFSETQ. V trimming: 1 base; J trimming: 2 bases; junction bases outside the gene matches: 6. CDR3 length: 16 amino acids.

The chain employs TRBV20-1 and TRBJ2-5; a weak D match, TRBD1 (6 bases). Germline V CDR1 and CDR2: DFQATT, SNEGSKA (reference sequence). V lost 5 bases and J 3 bases, leaving 10 bases between the germline ends. The CDR3 sequence is 12 residues long. As DNA, the CDR3 is TGCAGTGCTGCTCAGGGGAAAGAGACCCAGTACTTC. It codes for CSAAQGKETQYF.